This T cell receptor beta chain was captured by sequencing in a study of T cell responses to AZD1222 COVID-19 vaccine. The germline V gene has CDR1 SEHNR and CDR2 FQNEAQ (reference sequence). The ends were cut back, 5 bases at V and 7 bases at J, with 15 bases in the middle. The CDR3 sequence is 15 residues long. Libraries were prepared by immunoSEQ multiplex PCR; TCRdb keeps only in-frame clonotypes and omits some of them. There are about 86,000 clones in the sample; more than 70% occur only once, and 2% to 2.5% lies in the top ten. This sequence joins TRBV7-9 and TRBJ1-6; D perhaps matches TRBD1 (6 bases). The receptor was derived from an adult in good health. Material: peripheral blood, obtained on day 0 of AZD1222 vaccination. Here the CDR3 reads CASSQGTTGNSPLHF. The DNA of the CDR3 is TGTGCCAGCAGCCAGGGGACCACCGGGAATTCACCCCTCCACTTT.